The next 13 T cell receptor beta chains were all read from a single sample in a study of cytomegalovirus exposure and HLA in healthy donors. The PCR ran on 60 Vbeta and 13 Jbeta primers. Assay: immunoSEQ multiplex PCR; the TCRdb copy retains only in-frame clones and omits some. The data include about 160,000 clones; the top ten clones carry around 1.9%. Input material: PBMCs. The receptors originated from a man aged 30 to 45 in good health and CMV-seronegative.

The chain combines TRBV5-8 with TRBJ1-2, with 7 bases that match TRBD1. The CDR3 runs 15 residues. Trimming took 5 bases from V and 6 from J; bases not matched to a gene: 13. In germline, CDR1 is SGHTS, CDR2 YDEGEE. The CDR3 DNA reads as TGTGCCAGCAGTTTACGCGACAGGGCCAACGATGGCTACACCTTC. Translation: CASSLRDRANDGYTF.

The chain links TRBV5-4 to TRBJ2-7, with D tentatively TRBD2 (6 bases). Trimming removed 0 bases from V and 6 bases from J, with 13 bases in between. Germline values: CDR1 SGHNT, CDR2 YYREEE (reference sequence). This CDR3 contains 14 residues. DNA of the CDR3: TGTGCCAGCAGCTTGGATCGGAGGGGAAGCGAGCAGTACTTC. It encodes CASSLDRRGSEQYF.

The chain couples TRBV5-1 to TRBJ1-1; 9 bases are shared with TRBD1. Unmatched junction bases numbered 1, after V lost 3 bases and J lost 1 base. The CDR3 is 14 amino acids. The germline CDR1 and CDR2 sequences are SGHRS and YFSETQ. The CDR3 DNA reads TGCGCCAGCAGCTCGGACAGGGGGAACACTGAAGCTTTCTTT. This gives the protein CASSSDRGNTEAFF.

This chain joins TRBV19 and TRBJ1-4; 7 bases align to TRBD1. The V segment lost 3 bases and the J segment 11 bases; nucleotides outside the gene matches: 9. CDR3 length: 14 amino acids. Germline V CDR1 and CDR2: LNHDA, SQIVND (reference sequence). The CDR3: CASSIASGGRKLFF. The CDR3 nucleotides read TGTGCCAGTAGTATTGCGTCAGGGGGTAGGAAACTGTTTTTT.

The V gene is TRBV7-2, the J gene TRBJ2-3; TRBD2 might be the D (6 bases). The CDR3 length is 16 residues. V lost 2 bases, J lost 0 bases, and 12 bases lay in between. The V gene's germline CDR1 is SGHTA and CDR2 FQGNSA. CDR3 loop: CASSLLGGASTDTQYF. DNA for the CDR3: TGTGCCAGCAGCTTACTAGGAGGGGCTAGCACAGATACGCAGTATTTT.

The CDR3 loop is CASSTPGQGRETQYF. CDR3 coding DNA: TGTGCCAGCAGTACCCCGGGACAGGGGAGAGAGACCCAGTACTTC. The chain recombines TRBV6-6 with TRBJ2-5; 10 bases align to TRBD1. The CDR3 consists of 15 residues. The germline CDR1 and CDR2 sequences are MNHNY and SVGAGI (reference sequence). The J segment lost 4 bases and the V segment lost 5 bases, leaving 7 bases of the junction unmatched.

The V and J genes are TRBV29-1 and TRBJ2-7; TRBD2 matches 13 bases. The germline CDR1 and CDR2 sequences are SQVTM and ANQGSEA. The CDR3 runs 16 residues. The V and J ends lost 7 bases and 7 bases, in that order; junction bases with no gene match: 16. CDR3 loop: CSALPQLAGGPGEQYF. The DNA for the CDR3 is TGCAGCGCTCTTCCCCAACTAGCGGGAGGGCCTGGTGAGCAGTACTTC.

This chain uses TRBV9 with TRBJ2-7; D may be TRBD2 (5 bases). Per the germline V gene, CDR1 is SGDLS and CDR2 is YYNGEE. The CDR3 covers 14 residues. Trimming took 7 bases from V and 2 from J, leaving 16 bases between them. The chain's CDR3 is CASGTSIVPYEQYF. The DNA of the CDR3 is TGTGCCAGCGGAACTAGTATTGTCCCCTACGAGCAGTACTTC.

The V gene is TRBV5-6, the J gene TRBJ1-3; TRBD1 matches at 7 bases. Germline CDR1 and CDR2: SGHDT and YYEEEE. The length of the CDR3 is 15 residues. The V segment lost 4 bases and the J segment 2 bases; nucleotides outside the gene matches: 6. The CDR3 DNA sequence: TGTGCCAGCAGCCAGGGGGGAAATGCTGGAAACACCATATATTTT. Amino acid sequence: CASSQGGNAGNTIYF.

The chain is built from TRBV5-1 and TRBJ2-1, with a tentative D call TRBD2 (6 bases). This CDR3 is built from 16 residues. V lost 3 bases and J 4 bases, leaving 17 bases between the germline ends. Looked up from germline, CDR1 is SGHRS and CDR2 is YFSETQ. CDR3 DNA sequence: TGCGCCAGCAGCTGGGGGACTCCCGGAAGTTACAATGAGCAGTTCTTC. It yields the protein CASSWGTPGSYNEQFF.

J is TRBJ2-7 and V is TRBV2; TRBD2 aligns across 9 bases. CDR3 length: 15 residues. With 3 bases clipped from V and 2 bases from J, the junction kept 5 bases outside the gene matches. Germline assignment: CDR1 SNHLY and CDR2 FYNNEI. This chain's CDR3 is CASSDIAGATYEQYF. In DNA form, the CDR3 reads TGTGCCAGCAGTGATATAGCGGGAGCAACCTACGAGCAGTACTTC.

The genes are TRBV28 and TRBJ1-2; D gene ambiguous. The ends were cut back, 4 bases at V and 3 bases at J, with 3 bases in the middle. The CDR3 sequence is 11 residues long. Germline CDR1 and CDR2: MDHEN and SYDVKM. CDR3 in amino acids: CASSSYYGYTF. The CDR3 bases are TGTGCCAGCAGTTCCTACTATGGCTACACCTTC.

The chain uses TRBV5-1 and TRBJ1-1; possible D gene TRBD1, 5 bases. CDR1 and CDR2 from the germline V gene are SGHRS and YFSETQ. This CDR3 has 14 residues. Trimming left V 4 bases short and J 6 bases short, with 16 bases between. The chain's CDR3 is CASSMTVLGAEAFF. CDR3 DNA: TGCGCCAGCAGCATGACAGTTCTCGGTGCTGAAGCTTTCTTT.